The TCR beta chain described here comes from a study of blood T cell repertoires in COVID-19. Study at large: PBMCs, B-cell-depleted T cells, or T cells provided the cDNA or gDNA that made up the material.

In this sample, this clone turned up once. CDR1 and CDR2 (germline): LNHDA, SQIVND (reference sequence). The germline V and J ends were trimmed by 5 bases and 0 bases, with 11 bases remaining between them. This CDR3 spans 14 amino acids. The authors' processing: Scientists estimated how many nucleated cells there were by amplifying reference gene primers. Repertoires were generated with immunoSEQ multiplex PCR, while TCRdb's copy carries only in-frame clones and drops some. D and trimming come from the DNA, and the V and J calls and clone size come from that table. The data show roughly 87,000 clones, 89% seen once.

Sequencing was performed on peripheral blood. This clonotype originated in a woman of 80 years or more with active COVID-19. The chain links TRBV19 to TRBJ2-7; D not resolved. CDR3: CASSVPGYSYEQYF. CDR3 nucleotides: TGTGCCAGTAGTGTTCCGGGTTACTCCTACGAGCAGTACTTC. The full variable domain, its missing parts supplied by reference TRBV19 and TRBJ2-7, is DGGITQSPKYLFRKEGQNVTLSCEQNLNHDAMYWYRQDPGQGLRLIYYSQIVNDFQKGDIAEGYSVSREKKESFPLTVTSAQKNPTAFYLCASSVPGYSYEQYFGPGTRLTVT.